The sequence of this T cell receptor (beta chain) was determined in a study of shared clonotypes between healthy human individuals. Sequencing used immunoSEQ multiplex PCR; TCRdb keeps in-frame clones, though not all of them. The table shows a few million clones, with more than 80% occurring only once. The germline V gene encodes CDR1 MDHEN and CDR2 SYDVKM. CDR3 length: 17 amino acids. V gave up 5 bases and J gave up 1 base; unmatched junction bases: 5. Donors, healthy HIV-negative adults, lacked recent acute infections or vaccinations. V and J are TRBV28 and TRBJ2-2, with 12 nucleotides matching TRBD2. Sequencing was carried out using naive CD4+ T cells from PBMCs. Subset noted: CD45RA+ positively selected. This TCR was sampled from a young man in good health. Some clones in this sample may be carry-over from other donors' samples. CDR3 coding DNA: TGTGCCAGCAGTATGTGGACTAGCGGGGAGAACACCGGGGAGCTGTTTTTT. This translates into CASSMWTSGENTGELFF.